These T cell receptor beta chains were read from a single sample in a study of T cell responses to AZD1222 COVID-19 vaccine. Some clones are missing from TCRdb's copy, which holds only in-frame ones; the method was immunoSEQ multiplex PCR. Of around 96,000 clones in the sample, just over 90% were seen once. Sequencing was performed on peripheral blood, taken 28 days after the second AZD1222 dose. The receptors were gathered from an adult who received the AZD1222 COVID-19 vaccine. Each CDR3 is given with its conserved first and last residue. The D gene is left open where the match is weak. Clone size is shown for a subset of rows, as once, few, many or a class of expanded clone.

V gene	J gene	D gene	CDR3 length	clone size	CDR3 DNA	CDR3 protein
TRBV6-5	TRBJ1-3	.	14	.	TGTGCCAGCGAGAAGGCGAGCTCTGGAAACACCATATATTTT	CASEKASSGNTIYF
TRBV7-9	TRBJ1-6	TRBD1	17	few	TGTGCCAGCAGCTCCCTTTTCGGGGGACAGGGTGATTCACCCCTCCACTTT	CASSSLFGGQGDSPLHF
TRBV9	TRBJ2-1	TRBD1	15	.	TGTGCCAGCAGCGTAGCGGGACAGGGCTACAATGAGCAGTTCTTC	CASSVAGQGYNEQFF
TRBV28	TRBJ2-5	.	13	.	TGTGCCAGCAGTTTTTCAGCTCAAGAGACCCAGTACTTC	CASSFSAQETQYF
TRBV28	TRBJ1-5	.	13	once	TGTGCCAGCTTCTGGGGGAGCAATCAGCCCCAGCATTTT	CASFWGSNQPQHF
TRBV10-2	TRBJ2-7	TRBD1	13	.	TGCGCCAGCACTAGGGACAGAACCTACGAGCAGTACTTC	CASTRDRTYEQYF
TRBV6-1	TRBJ1-2	.	15	.	TGTGCCAGCAGTGAAGTGAGGGGAACCTTCTATGGCTACACCTTC	CASSEVRGTFYGYTF
TRBV2	TRBJ2-1	TRBD2	16	once	TGTGCCAGCAGTGGGTGGATGCGGGGGGGTCAGGATGAGCAGTTCTTC	CASSGWMRGGQDEQFF
TRBV2	TRBJ2-1	.	17	.	TGTGCCAGCAGCGGCCTGGCCGCGTCGAGCTCCTACAATGAGCAGTTCTTC	CASSGLAASSSYNEQFF
TRBV7-9	TRBJ2-7	TRBD2	15	.	TGTGCCAGCAGCCCACCTAGCGGGAGGGCCTACGAGCAGTACTTC	CASSPPSGRAYEQYF
TRBV9	TRBJ2-1	.	12	.	TGTGCCAGCAGCCCCATGGGCAATGAGCAGTTCTTC	CASSPMGNEQFF
TRBV28	TRBJ1-3	TRBD1	17	.	TGTGCCAGCAGGAAGACAGGGCCCGGGCTCTCTGGAAACACCATATATTTT	CASRKTGPGLSGNTIYF
TRBV7-3	TRBJ2-1	TRBD1	15	.	TGTGCCAGCACCGTGGCGCGGACAGGGAGGAATGAGCAGTTCTTC	CASTVARTGRNEQFF
TRBV3-1/TRBV3-2	TRBJ1-5	.	13	.	TGTGCCAGCAGCCAAGATCTAGATCAGCCCCAGCATTTT	CASSQDLDQPQHF
TRBV27	TRBJ2-2	.	13	.	TGTGCCAGCAGCCCAGTGAACACCGGGGAGCTGTTTTTT	CASSPVNTGELFF
TRBV9	TRBJ2-7	TRBD1	15	.	TGTGCCAGCAGCCCGCGGACAGGGGGTGGTTACGAGCAGTACTTC	CASSPRTGGGYEQYF
TRBV11-2	TRBJ1-1	.	19	.	TGTGCCAGCAGCTTCCAGGGGCCTAACAGGGTCCTCTCGGGCACTGAAGCTTTCTTT	CASSFQGPNRVLSGTEAFF
TRBV6-2/TRBV6-3	TRBJ2-4	.	16	.	TGTGCCAGCAGTTACTCTCCGGGGCTAGCCAAAAACATTCAGTACTTC	CASSYSPGLAKNIQYF
TRBV28	TRBJ2-3	TRBD1	16	few	TGTGCCAGCATCACCCAGGGACAGGGGGTAGCGGATACGCAGTATTTT	CASITQGQGVADTQYF
TRBV6-5	TRBJ1-2	.	11	.	TGTGCCAGCATGTCATCCTATGGCTACACCTTC	CASMSSYGYTF
TRBV11-3	TRBJ1-1	.	14	.	TGTGCCAGCAGCTTAGCAGGGGAGAACACTGAAGCTTTCTTT	CASSLAGENTEAFF
TRBV19	TRBJ2-2	.	18	.	TGTGCCAGTAGTATAGGGGTGAGGAGGGTGGCTAACACCGGGGAGCTGTTTTTT	CASSIGVRRVANTGELFF
TRBV18	TRBJ1-5	.	16	.	TGCGCCAGCTCACCCCAGGGTGGCAGGGACTATCAGCCCCAGCATTTT	CASSPQGGRDYQPQHF
TRBV30	TRBJ2-7	TRBD1	13	.	TGTGCCTGGAGTGCGGGACAGCCCTACGAGCAGTACTTC	CAWSAGQPYEQYF
TRBV10-3	TRBJ2-1	TRBD2	15	.	TGTGCCATCAGTGAATTAGCGGGAGGCTACAATGAGCAGTTCTTC	CAISELAGGYNEQFF
TRBV28	TRBJ1-3	.	15	once	TGTGCCAGCACAAAACAGCTAAGGGCTGGAAACACCATATATTTT	CASTKQLRAGNTIYF
TRBV9	TRBJ2-6	.	16	.	TGTGCCAGCAGCCCCTCAGGGCGCTCTGGGGCCAACGTCCTGACTTTC	CASSPSGRSGANVLTF
TRBV6-5	TRBJ2-1	TRBD2	15	.	TGTGCCAGCAAGGGACTACCAGCTTCCTACAATGAGCAGTTCTTC	CASKGLPASYNEQFF
TRBV5-5	TRBJ2-7	TRBD1	14	.	TGTGCCAGCAGCAGACGGACAGGGTACTACGAGCAGTACTTC	CASSRRTGYYEQYF
TRBV21-1	TRBJ1-1	.	17	.	.	CASKMPKFGQGNTEAFF
TRBV7-3	TRBJ2-2	.	13	.	TGTGCCAGCAGCCGTGGCGTCACCGGGGAGCTGTTTTTT	CASSRGVTGELFF
TRBV19	TRBJ2-2	.	14	.	TGTGCCAGTAGTATGACGGGCTACACCGGGGAGCTGTTTTTT	CASSMTGYTGELFF
TRBV5-1	TRBJ2-5	.	14	.	TGCGCCAGCAGCTTCCGTAGGCAGGGGGAGACCCAGTACTTC	CASSFRRQGETQYF
TRBV19	TRBJ1-4	.	15	.	TGTGCCAGTAGTCCCTCCGGGACCTATTATGAAAAACTGTTTTTT	CASSPSGTYYEKLFF
TRBV5-4	TRBJ1-1	.	14	.	TGTGCCAGCAGCTCCGGCAGGGGAGGGACTGAAGCTTTCTTT	CASSSGRGGTEAFF
TRBV5-1	TRBJ1-1	.	14	.	TGCGCCAGCAGCTTAATTTCGGGATCCACTGAAGCTTTCTTT	CASSLISGSTEAFF
TRBV18	TRBJ2-1	.	16	.	TGTGCCAGCTCACCCCAGGGTTCTAGCTCCTACAATGAGCAGTTCTTC	CASSPQGSSSYNEQFF
TRBV6-4	TRBJ1-2	.	13	.	TGTGCCAGCAGTGGGCCCAGGGGAGTTGGCTACACCTTC	CASSGPRGVGYTF
TRBV6-5	TRBJ1-2	TRBD1	15	.	TGTGCCAGCAGTTACTCAGACAGGGGGACCTATGGCTACACCTTC	CASSYSDRGTYGYTF
TRBV10-3	TRBJ1-3	.	15	.	TGTGCCATCAGGGGTGGCGGGTCGGGTGGAAACACCATATATTTT	CAIRGGGSGGNTIYF
TRBV5-1	TRBJ2-3	.	15	.	TGCGCCAGCAGCTCGGGAAGTAGCGGCACAGATACGCAGTATTTT	CASSSGSSGTDTQYF
TRBV27	TRBJ2-7	TRBD2	18	once	TGTGCCAGCAGTCCCGCGTTTGGTAGCGGGATCTGGCGGGACGAGCAGTACTTC	CASSPAFGSGIWRDEQYF
TRBV18	TRBJ1-2	.	13	.	TGTGCCAGCTCACCAGGTGGGGTCTATGGCTACACCTTC	CASSPGGVYGYTF
TRBV14	TRBJ2-1	TRBD1	17	.	TGTGCCAGCAGCCAAGTTTGGAGGACAGGGGGCTACAATGAGCAGTTCTTC	CASSQVWRTGGYNEQFF
TRBV5-1	TRBJ2-1	TRBD2	16	.	TGCGCCAGCAGCTTGTCTCTAGCGGGGGTCTCTCATGAGCAGTTCTTC	CASSLSLAGVSHEQFF
TRBV6-1	TRBJ1-2	.	15	.	TGTGCCAGCAGTGAAGGACAGACAACCGCCTATGGCTACACCTTC	CASSEGQTTAYGYTF
TRBV30	TRBJ2-7	TRBD2	14	.	TGTGCCTGGAGGAGCGGGAGTAGATCCTACGAGCAGTACTTC	CAWRSGSRSYEQYF
TRBV27	TRBJ1-3	.	15	.	TGTGCCAGCAGTTTAGACCCGCGCTCTGGAAACACCATATATTTT	CASSLDPRSGNTIYF
TRBV7-9	TRBJ1-2	.	14	once	TGTGCCAGCAGTAGGGGCCATCCCGCCTATGGCTACACCTTC	CASSRGHPAYGYTF
TRBV19	TRBJ1-5	.	13	.	TGTGCCAGTAGTATCGGGGGCCCCCAGCCCCAGCATTTT	CASSIGGPQPQHF
TRBV27	TRBJ2-7	TRBD2	16	.	TGTGCCAGCAGTTCCGTACCTAGCGGGAGTCGATACGAGCAGTACTTC	CASSSVPSGSRYEQYF
TRBV2	TRBJ2-7	TRBD2	16	.	TGTGCCAGCAGCCCGGCACAGGTCACTAGCGGGATTGAGCAGTACTTC	CASSPAQVTSGIEQYF
TRBV2	TRBJ2-7	.	13	.	TGTGCGAACACCGGGGCAGACTCCTACGAGCAGTACTTC	CANTGADSYEQYF
TRBV24-1	TRBJ1-2	.	12	few	TGTGCCACCAGTGACGGCCGGTATGGCTACACCTTC	CATSDGRYGYTF
TRBV18	TRBJ2-7	.	13	.	TGTGCCAGCTCACCCCTAGGGAACGACGAGCAGTACTTC	CASSPLGNDEQYF
TRBV2	TRBJ2-7	TRBD2	15	once	TGTGCCAGCAGTGCCCAAGGGAGGGGCCCCTACGAGCAGTACTTC	CASSAQGRGPYEQYF
TRBV25-1	TRBJ2-1	.	11	.	TGTGCCAGCAGGATATACAATGAGCAGTTCTTC	CASRIYNEQFF
TRBV5-1	TRBJ1-2	.	13	once	TGCGCCAGCAGCGCGGACAGTAACTATGGCTACACCTTC	CASSADSNYGYTF
TRBV25-1	TRBJ1-2	.	13	.	TGTGCCAGCAGTGTGGGACCTAACTATGGCTACACCTTC	CASSVGPNYGYTF
TRBV3-1/TRBV3-2	TRBJ1-4	.	17	.	TGTGCCAGCAGCCCCCGGGGGGAAGGTGCAACTAATGAAAAACTGTTTTTT	CASSPRGEGATNEKLFF